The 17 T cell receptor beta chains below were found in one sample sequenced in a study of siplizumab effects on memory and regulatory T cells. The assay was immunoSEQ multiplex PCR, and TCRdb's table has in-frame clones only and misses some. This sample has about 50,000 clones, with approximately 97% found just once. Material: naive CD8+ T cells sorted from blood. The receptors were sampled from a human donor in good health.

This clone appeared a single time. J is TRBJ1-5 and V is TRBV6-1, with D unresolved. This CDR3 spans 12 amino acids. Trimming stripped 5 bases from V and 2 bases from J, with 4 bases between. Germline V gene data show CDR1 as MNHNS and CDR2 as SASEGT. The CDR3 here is CASSLGNQPQHF. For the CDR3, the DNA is TGTGCCAGCAGTTTGGGCAATCAGCCCCAGCATTTT.

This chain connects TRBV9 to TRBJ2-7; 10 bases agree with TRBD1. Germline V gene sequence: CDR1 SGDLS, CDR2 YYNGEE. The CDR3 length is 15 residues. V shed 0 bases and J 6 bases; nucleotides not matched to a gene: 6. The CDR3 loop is CASSVGDRGGLEQYF. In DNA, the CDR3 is TGTGCCAGCAGCGTAGGGGACAGGGGCGGGCTCGAGCAGTACTTC.

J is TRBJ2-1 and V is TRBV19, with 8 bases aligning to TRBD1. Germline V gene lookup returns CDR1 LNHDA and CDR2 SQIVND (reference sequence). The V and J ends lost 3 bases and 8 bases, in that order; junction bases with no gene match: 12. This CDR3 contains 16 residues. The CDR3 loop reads CASSMVGTGTGYEQFF. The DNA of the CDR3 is TGTGCCAGTAGTATGGTAGGGACAGGAACCGGCTATGAGCAGTTCTTC.

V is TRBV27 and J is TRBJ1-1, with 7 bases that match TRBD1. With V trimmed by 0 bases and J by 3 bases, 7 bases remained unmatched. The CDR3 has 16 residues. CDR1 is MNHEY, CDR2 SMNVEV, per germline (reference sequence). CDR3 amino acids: CASSLSTGTAYTEAFF. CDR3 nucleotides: TGTGCCAGCAGTTTATCGACCGGGACAGCCTACACTGAAGCTTTCTTT.

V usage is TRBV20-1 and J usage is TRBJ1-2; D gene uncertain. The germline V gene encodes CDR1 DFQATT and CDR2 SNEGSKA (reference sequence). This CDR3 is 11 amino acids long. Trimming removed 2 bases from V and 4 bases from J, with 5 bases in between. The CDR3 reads CSARTSYGYTF. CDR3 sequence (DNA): TGCAGTGCTAGAACCAGCTATGGCTACACCTTC.

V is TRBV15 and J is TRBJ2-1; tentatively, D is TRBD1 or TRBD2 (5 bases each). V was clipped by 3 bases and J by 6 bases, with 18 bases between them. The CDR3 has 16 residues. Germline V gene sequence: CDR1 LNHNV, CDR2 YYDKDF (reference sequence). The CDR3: CATSRPLGDRSNEQFF. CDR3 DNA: TGTGCCACCAGCAGGCCCCTCGGGGACCGGTCCAATGAGCAGTTCTTC.

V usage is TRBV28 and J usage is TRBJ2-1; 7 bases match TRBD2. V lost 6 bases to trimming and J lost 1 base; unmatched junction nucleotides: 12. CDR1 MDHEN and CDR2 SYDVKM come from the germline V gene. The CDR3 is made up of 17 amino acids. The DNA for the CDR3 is TGTGCCAGCAGGGCGGGAGTGGTCCTAGGGTCCTACAATGAGCAGTTCTTC. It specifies CASRAGVVLGSYNEQFF.

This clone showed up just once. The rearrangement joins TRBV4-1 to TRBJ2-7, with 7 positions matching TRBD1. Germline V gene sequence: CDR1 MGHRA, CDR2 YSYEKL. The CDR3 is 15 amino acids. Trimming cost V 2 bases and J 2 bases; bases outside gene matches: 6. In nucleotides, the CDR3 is TGCGCCAGCAGCCAATTTGTCGACAGGGCCTACGAGCAGTACTTC. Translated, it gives CASSQFVDRAYEQYF.

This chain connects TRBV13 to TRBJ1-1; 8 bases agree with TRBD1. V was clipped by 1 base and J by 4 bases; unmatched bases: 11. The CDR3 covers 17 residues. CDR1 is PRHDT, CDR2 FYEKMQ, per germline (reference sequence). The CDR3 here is CASSLVTGVILPTEAFF. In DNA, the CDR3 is TGTGCCAGCAGCTTAGTGACAGGGGTAATACTTCCCACTGAAGCTTTCTTT.

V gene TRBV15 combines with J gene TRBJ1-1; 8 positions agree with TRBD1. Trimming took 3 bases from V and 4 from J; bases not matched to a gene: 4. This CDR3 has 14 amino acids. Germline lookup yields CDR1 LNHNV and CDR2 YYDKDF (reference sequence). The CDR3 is CATSSHTGGTEAFF. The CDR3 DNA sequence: TGTGCCACCAGCAGTCATACAGGGGGCACTGAAGCTTTCTTT.

DNA of the CDR3: TGTGCCAGCAGTTTATGGAACACTAGCGGGAGGGCCGGGGCCAAAAACATTCAGTACTTC. Protein sequence: CASSLWNTSGRAGAKNIQYF. The chain has TRBV28 and TRBJ2-4; TRBD2 matches 13 bases. The CDR3 spans 20 residues. After removal of 0 bases from V and 1 base from J, the junction contained 9 bases not matched to a gene. Per germline, CDR1 MDHEN and CDR2 SYDVKM.

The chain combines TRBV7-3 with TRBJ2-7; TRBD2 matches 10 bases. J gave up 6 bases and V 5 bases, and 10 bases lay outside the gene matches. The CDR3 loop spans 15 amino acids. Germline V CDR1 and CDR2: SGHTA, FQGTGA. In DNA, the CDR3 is TGTGCCAGCAGCCAGGTTGGTAGCGGGAGGTTCGAGCAGTACTTC. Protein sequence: CASSQVGSGRFEQYF.

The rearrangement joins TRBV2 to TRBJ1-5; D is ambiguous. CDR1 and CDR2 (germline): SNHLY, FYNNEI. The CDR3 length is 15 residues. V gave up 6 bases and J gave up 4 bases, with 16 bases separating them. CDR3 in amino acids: CASSLGPNVNQPQHF. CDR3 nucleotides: TGTGCCAGCAGCCTTGGGCCAAATGTAAATCAGCCCCAGCATTTT.

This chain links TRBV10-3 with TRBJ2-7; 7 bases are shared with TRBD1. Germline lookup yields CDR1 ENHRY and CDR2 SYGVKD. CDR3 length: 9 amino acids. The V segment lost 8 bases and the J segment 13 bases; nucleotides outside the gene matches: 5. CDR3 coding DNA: TGTGCCATCGGACAGGTGCATTACTTC. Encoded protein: CAIGQVHYF.

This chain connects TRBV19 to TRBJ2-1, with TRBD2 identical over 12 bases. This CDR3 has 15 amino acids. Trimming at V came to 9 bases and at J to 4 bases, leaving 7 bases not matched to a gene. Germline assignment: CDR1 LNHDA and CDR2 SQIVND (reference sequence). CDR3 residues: CASIGTSGFYNEQFF. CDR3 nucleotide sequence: TGTGCCAGCATAGGGACTAGCGGGTTTTACAATGAGCAGTTCTTC.

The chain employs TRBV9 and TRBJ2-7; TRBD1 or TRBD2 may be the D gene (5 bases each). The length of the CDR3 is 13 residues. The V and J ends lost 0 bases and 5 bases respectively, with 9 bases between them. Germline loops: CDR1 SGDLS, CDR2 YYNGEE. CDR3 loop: CASSVGGSDEQYF. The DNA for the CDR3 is TGTGCCAGCAGCGTAGGGGGGTCGGACGAGCAGTACTTC.

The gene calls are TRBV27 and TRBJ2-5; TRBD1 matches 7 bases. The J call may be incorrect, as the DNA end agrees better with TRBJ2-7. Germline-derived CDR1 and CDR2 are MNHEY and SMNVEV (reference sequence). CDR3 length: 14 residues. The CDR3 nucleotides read TGTGCCAGCAGTTTATCGAACAGGGGCTACGAGCAGTACTTC. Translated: CASSLSNRGYEQYF.